The clone carrying this TCR beta chain was detected only a few times. The junction and the germline gene differ at one end; a read error may be behind it. The data derive from a study of blood T cell repertoires in COVID-19. Study context: Some COVID-19 samples were acute and others convalescent; all came from the United States, Italy and Spain. PBMCs, B-cell-depleted T cells, or T cells were the source of the cDNA or gDNA that made up the material.

Germline CDR1 and CDR2: MNHEY and SMNVEV (reference sequence). The CDR3 contains 13 residues. Original analysis: Reference gene primer amplification in the assay estimated nucleated cell counts. Libraries were prepared by immunoSEQ multiplex PCR; TCRdb keeps only in-frame clonotypes and omits some of them. That table gives V, J and clone size, and the DNA gave D and trimming. Of under 90,000 clones listed, over 70% are singletons. The sample consisted of peripheral blood. This receptor was obtained from a human donor in a cohort sampled during active COVID-19. The genes are TRBV27 and TRBJ1-6; D possibly corresponds to TRBD1 (6 bases). The CDR3, as DNA: TGTGCCAGCGGTTTACAGGGTGGGTCACCCCTCCACTTT. Translation gives CASGLQGGSPLHF.